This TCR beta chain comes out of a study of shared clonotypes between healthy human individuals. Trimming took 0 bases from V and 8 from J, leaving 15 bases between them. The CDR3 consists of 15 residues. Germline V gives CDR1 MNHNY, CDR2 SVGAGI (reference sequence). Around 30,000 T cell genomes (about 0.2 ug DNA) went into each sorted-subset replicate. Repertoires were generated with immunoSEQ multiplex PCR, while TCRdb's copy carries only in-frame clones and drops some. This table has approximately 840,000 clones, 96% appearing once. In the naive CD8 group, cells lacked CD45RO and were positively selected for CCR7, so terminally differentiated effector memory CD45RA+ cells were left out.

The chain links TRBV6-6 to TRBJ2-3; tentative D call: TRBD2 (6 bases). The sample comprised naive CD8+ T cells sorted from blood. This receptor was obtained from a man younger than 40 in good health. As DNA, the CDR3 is TGTGCCAGCAGTTACTCGTTAGCGAAGGGAGGTACGCAGTATTTT. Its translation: CASSYSLAKGGTQYF.